The source of this TCR beta chain is a study of cytomegalovirus exposure and HLA in healthy donors (dated by TCRdb to the late 2010s). Some background on the complete study: In an earlier analysis of about 560 of the donors, 250 to 350 Gb of sequence data and about 110 million unique TCR beta sequences from about 190 million T cells were reported. An early release covering roughly 580 HLA-typed donors comprised about 300 gigabases of sequencing data and approximately 85 million unique TCR sequences. Of the roughly 400 genotyped donors, around 81% fell in the genetic ancestry cluster associated with self-reported Caucasian donors. The study was designed to test whether signatures of past pathogen exposure could be identified by cataloging public T cell receptors. The study profiled the T cell repertoires of about 720 subjects by immunosequencing and related them to cytomegalovirus serostatus. Along with the approximately 600-subject first cohort, a separate validation cohort of roughly 110 different subjects was used. To predict cytomegalovirus infection status, the study brought together high-throughput TCR immunosequencing, statistical association of individual TCRs with disease status, and machine learning. To study patterns of TCR occurrence, a later analysis re-analyzed previously published TCR beta repertoires from 666 donors and added high-resolution HLA genotyping. Rather than using new phenotypic data, the later analysis identified candidate immune exposures from TCR beta sequences and from how often those sequences occurred across donors. An earlier analysis of roughly 580 of the donors used high-throughput TCR beta sequencing to judge whether each TCR beta V gene segment behaved as functional or pseudogenic. Alongside the repertoire data, information on donor age, sex, ethnicity and CMV serostatus was compiled. In a later genetic analysis, genome-wide SNP genotypes for 398 of the 666 donors were used, and that subset was treated as a discovery cohort. Every repertoire in the discovery cohort had been generated on one and the same sequencing platform. HLA typing covered class I and class II loci at four-digit resolution. Typing coverage varied by locus: roughly 629-630 donors for A, B, C, DRB1 and DQB1; around 560 for DQA1; some 610 for DPA1; 450 to 480 for DPB1. A handful of DR-DQ haplotypes were treated as single units for association and clustering because of strong linkage in the cohort. Across some 400 genotyped donors of the cohort, an average of about 240,000 unique TCR beta nucleotide sequences per donor were sequenced, and approximately 17% of those sequences were non-productive. What the research found in general, with its limitations: A further reported finding was that TCR beta sequences accurately predicted the HLA-A and HLA-B alleles for most subjects in the first cohort. Immune exposure information for the cohort was limited to CMV serostatus. Specific HLA alleles were associated with 16,951 TCR beta sequences at a false discovery rate of 0.05 in a later analysis. While some public TCRs were present in many individuals, most TCR sequences turned up only very rarely across donors. The earlier analysis of about 600 of the donors excluded fewer than 20 rarely observed V segments, including chromosome 9 orphons, because counts were too low. HLA typing was unavailable for some donors at each locus, so association tests used only the typed subset. A few of the identified cytomegalovirus-associated TCR beta chains were confirmed in vitro to be specific for cytomegalovirus antigens. Roughly uniform sequencing depth across donors was assumed in presence/absence analyses, although this assumption may not hold. The classifier was reported to diagnose cytomegalovirus status with high specificity and sensitivity in both the original cohort and the validation cohort. Broadly in line with IMGT annotations, most TCR beta V segments showed up in productive rearrangements about 90% or about 30% of the time in an earlier analysis of around 600 of the donors. A later genetic analysis associated a missense DCLRE1C variant with V-gene and J-gene trimming of TCR beta chains, and an independent cohort replicated the association. Compared with the approximately 670-donor mean, donors in an Asian-associated ancestry cluster had fewer N-insertions in productive TCRs, according to a later genetic analysis. In a later analysis, the rate of TCR association differed among HLA loci, with DRB1 alleles having the most associated TCRs and HLA-C alleles having the fewest. Correlated functional status among segregating V segments might reflect linkage disequilibrium, but an unknown experimental factor could not be ruled out. Some IMGT-functional V segments, including TRBV6-2 and TRBV6-3, could not be told apart with the 87-base-pair reads, so those segments were excluded. A cluster of highly shared sequence variants was judged likely to represent a technical artifact of the sequencing pipeline. A total of about 150 TCR beta chains were listed by the study as associated with cytomegalovirus. The cohort was sequenced for TCR beta chains only, and without alpha or paired-chain data the features that could be detected were limited. A later analysis found that most CMV-associated TCR beta chains appeared HLA-restricted, with HLA associations seemingly driven largely by CMV exposure. Assigning TCR associations to individual alleles was difficult when HLA alleles, especially DR and DQ, strongly co-occurred. A later analysis reported that several top co-occurrence clusters appeared linked to parvovirus B19, influenza, CMV and Epstein-Barr virus. The authors suggested that the approach could potentially be extended to other disease states and immunological phenotypes. In a later analysis, HLA-associated TCR beta chains showed more clonal expansion and lower generation probabilities than non-associated chains that were equally common.

Receptor libraries were prepared by the immunoSEQ multiplex PCR assay. The multiplex PCR relied on a mix of 60 forward primers for TCR Vbeta segments and 13 reverse primers for TCR Jbeta segments. The CDR3 region of rearranged TCR beta genes was amplified from genomic DNA by a multiplex PCR assay. Amplified TCR beta libraries were sequenced as 87-base-pair reads on the Illumina HiSeq System. Regarding the original processing steps: A later analysis counted tens of millions of unique TCR beta chains across the 690 or so repertoires, and 9 million to 14 million of these chains were shared by at least two donors. Raw reads were error-corrected and collapsed into unique sequences with a nearest-neighbor algorithm that merged closely related sequences to remove PCR and sequencing errors. V, D and J gene segments were assigned by aligning CDR3 sequences to IMGT reference sequences. Each retained sequence needed at least a six-nucleotide match to both a V gene segment and a J gene segment. Rearrangements were classified as productive when the CDR3 lacked stop codons and remained in frame with V and J, and all other rearrangements were classified as non-productive. Following IMGT convention, CDR3 was defined as the stretch from the second conserved V-encoded cysteine up to the conserved J-encoded phenylalanine. Sequences without an unambiguous match to a single V gene segment were excluded from the earlier analysis of approximately 560 of the donors. In an earlier analysis of several hundred of the donors, a V segment was called functional when productive rearrangements were above 56.7%, and segregating when the standard deviation between donors exceeded 5%. A statistical classification framework was built to diagnose cytomegalovirus status from the catalog of TCR beta chain sequences. In a later analysis, V and J genes were assigned by comparing TCR nucleotide sequences against IMGT/GENE-DB human TR gene sequences. A later analysis assigned CDR3 sequences and most-parsimonious VDJ recombination scenarios with the TCRdist pipeline. In a later analysis, each TCR beta chain was defined by its CDR3 amino acid sequence together with its V-gene family, and reads lacking a unique V-gene family were excluded. As a way to deal with suspected cross-contamination and a sequencing artifact, a later analysis dropped approximately 570 nucleotide sequences that were highly shared and had low generation probability. In a later analysis, a clonal expansion index was calculated for each public chain from normalized within-repertoire ranks of inferred template counts. In a later analysis, generation probabilities were computed using a VDJ recombination model fitted to out-of-frame rearrangements, and the results were checked against IGoR. A later analysis scored TCR-TCR, TCR-HLA and TCR-CMV co-occurrence with hypergeometric tests, applying a repertoire-size bias correction to TCR pairs. False discovery rates were estimated in a later analysis by permuting HLA or CMV assignments 20 times. In a later analysis, co-occurring TCRs were grouped with DBSCAN, and TCRdist sequence similarity was added when clustering was performed within HLA-allele-positive subsets. For co-occurrence clustering, repertoires with fewer than 30,000 or more than 120,000 public chains were excluded, along with 5 or 6 repertoires with anomalous nucleotide sharing. The immuneACCESS repertoire file appears here via TCRdb, limited to in-frame rearrangements. These files lack a portion of the clones; in checked studies, under half of the deficit traces to unresolved V genes, and the cause of the others is not known. The V and J calls and clone size were taken over from that table, and D and trimming were inferred from the DNA. Within this sample are 60,000 to 95,000 clones, with approximately 72% of them counted one time only. Over 7% of the sample is taken by the ten largest.

The CDR3 goes from the cysteine to the phenylalanine over 19 residues. CDR3 DNA is the only sequence kept; it has 57 bases, read in frame from the first base. V drops 2 bases and J drops 4 bases, leaving 26 bases in between. The CDR1 and CDR2 encoded by the germline V gene are MDHEN and SYDVKM. The cohort was made up of several hundred healthy bone marrow donors. At the time of sampling, every cohort member was nominally healthy, though immune exposures that went unrecorded were likely present. The donor tested CMV seropositive, placing the donor among the 250 to 350 seropositive members of the cohort. A peripheral blood sample was collected from each donor, and TCR beta sequencing was performed on peripheral blood mononuclear cells. The Qiagen DNeasy Blood Extraction Kit was used to extract genomic DNA from the blood cell samples. With respect to this clone: There is no known antigen for this receptor. Base qualities are not provided; no much larger clone lies one nucleotide away.

Sequenced: PBMCs. Recombination linked TRBV28 to TRBJ1-2; 6 matching bases give a weak D call of TRBD1. The clonotype was recovered from a woman aged 40-49 years in good health and CMV-seropositive. The DNA sequence is TGTGCCAGCAGTTTAGTCGTTGGGGGGGCCAGGATTCACGGCTATGGCTACACCTTC. Its amino acids are CASSLVVGGARIHGYGYTF.